Listed here is a single T cell receptor (beta chain). Its antigen is unknown. The trim removed 6 bases at V and 4 bases at J, leaving 9 bases unmatched. The CDR3 has 15 residues. CDR1 is SGHRS, CDR2 YFSETQ, per germline. This entry belongs to a study of CD8 T cells in Susac syndrome. RNA totalling about 0.5 to 1 ug underwent reverse transcription with random hexamers. TCRdb analysed the immunoSEQ multiplex PCR reads with MiXCR anew, one entry per CDR3 protein. Of about 110,000 distinct CDR3 sequences listed, roughly 94% are singletons. Study findings and constraints: The total CD8+ repertoires yielded around 15 Susac-specific public clones and the CD8+ TEMRA repertoires yielded five.

This clonotype originated in a human donor with Susac syndrome. The sequencing input was CD8+ T cells from PBMCs. The V and J genes are TRBV5-1 and TRBJ2-7, with 11 bases fitting TRBD2. CDR3 sequence (DNA): TGCGCCAGCAAAAAATCGGGACTAGCGGATTACGAGCAGTACTTC. Its protein product is CASKKSGLADYEQYF.